This is a list of T cell receptor beta chains from one sample in a study of T cell repertoires in cytomegalovirus infection. TCRdb re-called the reads through MiXCR, storing one row per CDR3 protein. This table holds more than 400,000 distinct CDR3 sequences, about a quarter found once. The sequenced sample consisted of PBMCs. The receptors here all came from a human donor in good health (CMV status not recorded). Some clones in this sample may be carry-over from other donors' samples. Each CDR3 is given with its conserved first and last residue. A D gene is named only where the DNA matches it firmly. Expanded clones get a size class; other rows say once, few or many, or leave the size out.

clone_size j_call d_call v_call cdr3_nt cdr3_aa
few TRBJ2-1 NA TRBV12-3/TRBV12-4 TGTGCCAGCCGCTCTTGGGGGATTTCAGATGAGCAGTTCTTC CASRSWGISDEQFF
many TRBJ2-1 NA TRBV7-2 TGTGCCAGCAGCCTCACAGGGTACCATGAGCAGTTCTTC CASSLTGYHEQFF
NA TRBJ1-5 NA TRBV12-3/TRBV12-4 TGTGCCAGCAGCGCCCAACAGGCGCAGCCCCAGCATTTT CASSAQQAQPQHF
few TRBJ2-2 NA TRBV28 TGTGCCAGCAGTTTATACACCGCCGGGCCCGGGGAGCTGTTTTTT CASSLYTAGPGELFF
few TRBJ2-3 TRBD1 TRBV4-3 TGCGCCAGCAGCCAAGCCGACAGGGGGATGGATACGCAGTATTTT CASSQADRGMDTQYF
few TRBJ1-4 NA TRBV7-8 TGTGCCAGCAGGCGAGGGGTCGGCGATGAAAAACTGTTTTTT CASRRGVGDEKLFF
few TRBJ2-1 NA TRBV5-5 TGTGCCAGCAGCTTGGTGCTATCCTACAATGAGCAGTTCTTC CASSLVLSYNEQFF
many TRBJ2-7 TRBD1 TRBV7-8 TGTGCCACTGCTGTAGACAGGGCGTACGAGCAGTACTTC CATAVDRAYEQYF
NA TRBJ2-1 TRBD2 TRBV7-3 TGTGCCAGCAGCTTGGGTAGCGGGAATCGGGAGCAGTTCTTC CASSLGSGNREQFF
NA TRBJ2-6 TRBD1 TRBV19 TGTGCCAGTAGTATAGGGGACAGGGGGGGAAACTCTGGGGCCAACGTCCTGACTTTC CASSIGDRGGNSGANVLTF
many TRBJ1-1 NA TRBV7-2 TGTGCCAGCAGTCTTTTTTCGGACACCTACACTGAAGCTTTCTTT CASSLFSDTYTEAFF
few TRBJ2-1 TRBD2 TRBV20-1 TGCAGTGCTCCGCGGAAGCGGGGCTCCTACAATGAGCAGTTCTTC CSAPRKRGSYNEQFF
few TRBJ1-5 TRBD1 TRBV5-6 TGTGCCAGCAGCCAGACAGGGGGCGCGGTTAAAGCGGGTCAGCCCCAGCATTTT CASSQTGGAVKAGQPQHF
many TRBJ2-7 NA TRBV7-8 TGTGCCAGCAGCCAAGACCCTCCGAAGGGGTCATACGAGCAGTACTTC CASSQDPPKGSYEQYF
NA TRBJ2-1 TRBD2 TRBV7-9 TGTGCCAGCAGCTTAGCGGGGGGGATCTACAATGAGCAGTTCTTC CASSLAGGIYNEQFF
NA TRBJ1-1 TRBD1 TRBV20-1 TGCAGTGCCAAAGCCTCCGACAGGGCGGCCACTGAAGCTTTCTTT CSAKASDRAATEAFF
NA TRBJ2-5 TRBD1 TRBV9 TGTGCCAGCAGCGTCCGACAGGGGCTCCAAGAGACCCAGTACTTC CASSVRQGLQETQYF
NA TRBJ2-5 NA TRBV19 TGTGCCAGTAGTATAGAACTGGGCCAGACCCAGTACTTC CASSIELGQTQYF
NA TRBJ2-7 NA TRBV24-1 TGTGCCACCAGTGACCGGGGACGGTTCTACGAGCAGTACTTC CATSDRGRFYEQYF
few TRBJ2-5 NA TRBV12-3/TRBV12-4 TGTGCCAGCAGTTTAGTACTAAAAGAGACCCAGTACTTC CASSLVLKETQYF
few TRBJ2-3 TRBD2 TRBV6-8 TGTGCCAGCAGTTCGGGACTAGCGCGTAGCACAGATACGCAGTATTTT CASSSGLARSTDTQYF
few TRBJ2-5 NA TRBV5-1 TGCGCCAGCAGCGCCGGGATGCGGGAGACCCAGTACTTC CASSAGMRETQYF
NA TRBJ1-1 NA TRBV20-1 TGCAGTGCAGACCCGGGAGGAATGAACACTGAAGCTTTCTTT CSADPGGMNTEAFF
few TRBJ2-2 NA TRBV7-2 TGTGCCAGCAGCTTAGATGGAAGAAACACCGGGGAGCTGTTTTTT CASSLDGRNTGELFF
many TRBJ2-1 NA TRBV7-8 TGTGCCAGCAGCTTACGGGGAGAGGTCGTGGACAATGAGCAGTTCTTC CASSLRGEVVDNEQFF
NA TRBJ2-7 NA TRBV27 TGTGCCAGCAGTTTCAGGGAACTCTACGAGCAGTACTTC CASSFRELYEQYF
NA TRBJ2-5 NA TRBV20-1 TGCAGTGCTAGAAAAGTAGAAGAGACCCAGTACTTC CSARKVEETQYF
NA TRBJ2-2 TRBD2 TRBV7-8 TGTGCCAGCAGCTTAGCGCATGATCTGGGAGCGGGAACGGGCGGGGAGCTGTTTTTT CASSLAHDLGAGTGGELFF
few TRBJ2-7 TRBD1 TRBV7-2 TGTGCCAGCAGCGTGGACAGGGGATGGGACGAGCAGTACTTC CASSVDRGWDEQYF
NA TRBJ2-6 NA TRBV30 TGTGCCTGGACCCTCTTGGGGAGAGGGGCCAACGTCCTGACTTTC CAWTLLGRGANVLTF
NA TRBJ2-2 NA TRBV5-1 TGCGCCAGCAGCTTGGATGTGGTGAACACCGGGGAGCTGTTTTTT CASSLDVVNTGELFF
NA TRBJ2-7 TRBD2 TRBV2 TGTGCCAGCCAGGGTACTAGCGGGACCCCTCCCTACGAGCAGTACTTC CASQGTSGTPPYEQYF
few TRBJ2-3 TRBD2 TRBV7-8 TGTGCCAGCAGCTCTCTTCACACGCGGGAGAGGGTAGATACGCAGTATTTT CASSSLHTRERVDTQYF
NA TRBJ2-7 TRBD2 TRBV6-2/TRBV6-3 TGTGCCAGCATCAAAGCCCCCTCAGCGGGAGCTGACGAGCAGTACTTC CASIKAPSAGADEQYF
NA TRBJ1-1 NA TRBV7-9 TGTGCCAGCAGCTTAGTAGACTCAGGGAACACTGAAGCTTTCTTT CASSLVDSGNTEAFF
few TRBJ1-2 NA TRBV28 TGTGCCAGCAGTTTAGTCGGGGTTGCTGGCTACACCTTC CASSLVGVAGYTF
NA TRBJ2-2 TRBD1 TRBV7-2 TGTGCCAGCAGCCCTGGACAGGGCAGTTACACCGGGGAGCTGTTTTTT CASSPGQGSYTGELFF
few TRBJ2-1 TRBD2 TRBV29-1 TGCAGCGTTGAAGGGGCGCGAAGGACTAGCGGGACGTACAATGAGCAGTTCTTC CSVEGARRTSGTYNEQFF
NA TRBJ2-7 TRBD1 TRBV13 TGTGCCAGCAGCGCAACCCAGGGACAGGCGACCTACGAGCAGTACTTC CASSATQGQATYEQYF
few TRBJ2-7 NA TRBV29-1 TGCAGCGTTGAAGGCAGCTACGAGCAGTACTTC CSVEGSYEQYF
NA TRBJ2-1 NA TRBV7-2 TGTGCCAGCAGCTTAAGCAGCAACTCCTACAATGAGCAGTTCTTC CASSLSSNSYNEQFF